The 8 T cell receptor beta chains presented below share a single source sample, sequenced in a study of cytomegalovirus exposure and HLA in healthy donors. The PCR used 60 Vbeta and 13 Jbeta primers. Assay used: immunoSEQ multiplex PCR; TCRdb lists only in-frame clones, some missing. The sample lists fewer than 200,000 clones, 71% occurring once. Sequencing was carried out using PBMCs. These receptors originate from a girl under 18 in good health and CMV-seronegative.

The chain carries TRBV11-2 and TRBJ1-1, with TRBD1 as a possible D gene (5 bases). Deletions cut 4 bases from V and 4 bases from J, with 16 bases between. Germline values: CDR1 SGHAT, CDR2 FQNNGV. CDR3 length: 15 residues. The CDR3 protein is CASSSPTEPSTEAFF. Here the CDR3 DNA reads TGTGCCAGCAGCTCACCGACAGAACCGAGCACTGAAGCTTTCTTT.

This chain uses TRBV19 with TRBJ1-6; D is perhaps TRBD1 (5 bases). The germline V gene has CDR1 LNHDA and CDR2 SQIVND (reference sequence). This CDR3 has 14 residues. V was trimmed by 3 bases and J by 10 bases, leaving 13 bases between them. The CDR3 nucleotides are TGTGCCAGTAGTATTCTCAGGGTCGGGTCACCCCTCCACTTT. It translates to CASSILRVGSPLHF.

This chain connects TRBV11-3 to TRBJ2-7, with TRBD2 matching over 8 bases. This CDR3 has 14 amino acids. Germline-derived CDR1 and CDR2 are SGHNT and YENEEA. Losses at the gene ends were 5 bases for V and 1 base for J; bases not matched to a gene: 4. In nucleotides, the CDR3 is TGTGCCAGCAGCCTTAGCGGGGTTTCCTACGAGCAGTACTTC. It yields the protein CASSLSGVSYEQYF. Full variable domain (missing parts from reference TRBV11-3 and TRBJ2-7): EAGVVQSPRYKIIEKKQPVAFWCNPISGHNTLYWYLQNLGQGPELLIRYENEEAVDDSQLPKDRFSAERLKGVDSTLKIQPAELGDSAVYLCASSLSGVSYEQYFGPGTRLTVT.

This sequence joins TRBV5-1 and TRBJ2-5, with TRBD1 matching over 7 bases. J gave up 3 bases and V 5 bases, and 7 bases lay outside the gene matches. Germline CDR1 is SGHRS and CDR2 is YFSETQ. This CDR3 contains 14 residues. The CDR3: CASRQRQGEETQYF. The CDR3, as DNA: TGCGCCAGCAGGCAAAGACAGGGAGAAGAGACCCAGTACTTC.

This clone has just a few counts. The V gene is TRBV29-1, the J gene TRBJ1-4, with D possibly being TRBD1 (6 bases). The CDR3 contains 11 residues. The germline V and J ends were trimmed by 7 bases and 8 bases, with 11 bases remaining between them. The germline gives CDR1 SQVTM, CDR2 ANQGSEA. The CDR3 bases are TGCAGCGGGACAGTTGGGGAAAAACTGTTTTTT. This sequence encodes CSGTVGEKLFF.

The chain couples TRBV9 to TRBJ2-7; 9 nucleotides match TRBD1. Germline lookup yields CDR1 SGDLS and CDR2 YYNGEE. The CDR3 consists of 16 residues. V lost 4 bases, J lost 2 bases, and 10 bases stayed unmatched. This CDR3 reads CASSPHPGQGTYEQYF. In nucleotides, the CDR3 is TGTGCCAGCAGCCCCCATCCGGGACAGGGAACCTACGAGCAGTACTTC.

The chain recombines TRBV28 with TRBJ1-5; 7 positions agree with TRBD1. CDR1 is MDHEN, CDR2 SYDVKM, per germline. CDR3 size: 17 residues. The ends lost 2 bases at V and 7 bases at J; junction bases unmatched: 14. The CDR3 bases are TGTGCCAGCAGTTTAGTCTTAGGGGCAGGGGGAAAGCAGCCCCAGCATTTT. Protein: CASSLVLGAGGKQPQHF.

The rearrangement joins TRBV19 to TRBJ1-1; TRBD1 agrees at 7 bases. The germline gives CDR1 LNHDA, CDR2 SQIVND (reference sequence). V dropped 7 bases and J dropped 4; count of bases not matched to a gene: 3. The CDR3 is 12 amino acids. Written as DNA, the CDR3 is TGTGCCAGTATTTCAGGGGGCACTGAAGCTTTCTTT. Its protein product is CASISGGTEAFF.